These 15 T cell receptor beta chains originate from one sample sequenced in a study of OX40 agonist ivuxolimab in advanced cancers. The protocol was immunoSEQ multiplex PCR, while the TCRdb copy is restricted to in-frame clones and leaves out a portion. Altogether 30,000 to 35,000 clones are present, roughly 80% being singletons, with the ten largest covering 20% to 30%. The material sequenced was CD4+ or CD8+ T cells sorted from blood, taken in a trial of the OX40 agonist ivuxolimab. These receptors were obtained from an adult with an advanced solid tumor such as melanoma, head and neck, liver or kidney cancer.

This chain uses TRBV2 with TRBJ2-7; no definite D call. V lost 1 base and J lost 2, with 6 bases in between. From germline, CDR1 is SNHLY and CDR2 FYNNEI. The CDR3 has 13 residues. The CDR3 bases are TGTGCCAGCAGTGAAGGGCTAGCCTACGAGCAGTACTTC. As protein: CASSEGLAYEQYF. Full variable domain (remainder filled in from reference TRBV2 and TRBJ2-7): EPEVTQTPSHQVTQMGQEVILRCVPISNHLYFYWYRQILGQKVEFLVSFYNNEISEKSEIFDDQFSVERPDGSNFTLKIRSTKLEDSAMYFCASSEGLAYEQYFGPGTRLTVT.

The chain links TRBV5-4 to TRBJ2-5; TRBD2 matches 14 bases. CDR1 is SGHNT, CDR2 YYREEE, per germline (reference sequence). The CDR3 runs 16 residues. Germline trimming cut 3 bases from V and 4 bases from J; bases unmatched to any gene: 5. The CDR3 DNA sequence: TGTGCCAGCAGCTCGGGACTAGCGGGAGTGGGAGAGACCCAGTACTTC. It is translated as CASSSGLAGVGETQYF.

J is TRBJ2-7 and V is TRBV7-6; unclear D gene. The CDR3 extends over 15 amino acids. Between the trimmed V and J ends, which lost 1 base and 5 bases, there was a span of 15 bases. The germline V gene has CDR1 SGHVS and CDR2 FNYEAQ. CDR3 nucleotide sequence: TGTGCCAGCAGCTTAGGCGGTAGGGTCCTTGACGAGCAGTACTTC. Its translation: CASSLGGRVLDEQYF.

V gene TRBV5-5 combines with J gene TRBJ2-7; either TRBD1 or TRBD2 may fit D (6 bases each). Trimming took off 2 bases at V and 1 base at J, with 10 bases between the two ends. This CDR3 has 14 residues. In germline, CDR1 is SGHKS, CDR2 YYEKEE (reference sequence). This chain's CDR3 is CASSLGGLSYEQYF. The CDR3 DNA sequence: TGTGCCAGCAGCTTAGGGGGACTGTCCTACGAGCAGTACTTC.

This chain links TRBV21-1 with TRBJ1-2; the table assigns TRBD1, which was not confirmed against the DNA. TRBV21-1 is listed as a pseudogene. This CDR3 comprises 17 residues. CDR3 protein: CASSKRTGGCRYIGYTF. As DNA, the CDR3 is TGTGCCAGCAGCAAAAGGACAGGGGGTTGTCGGTATATAGGCTACACCTTC.

This chain connects TRBV10-1 to TRBJ2-3; no reliable D call. V lost 3 bases and J lost 0, with 10 bases in between. The CDR3 runs to 15 residues. Germline assignment: CDR1 WNHNN and CDR2 SYGVQD (reference sequence). The CDR3 coding sequence is TGCGCCAGCAGTGACAGGTCCCCTAGCACAGATACGCAGTATTTT. Translation: CASSDRSPSTDTQYF.

J is TRBJ1-1 and V is TRBV4-1; D is unresolved. Trimming left V 1 base short and J 2 bases short, with 5 bases between. The CDR3 is made up of 13 amino acids. CDR1 MGHRA and CDR2 YSYEKL come from the germline V gene. CDR3 DNA sequence: TGCGCCAGCAGCCAAGGGAGTAACACTGAAGCTTTCTTT. Amino acids: CASSQGSNTEAFF.

The chain couples TRBV7-9 to TRBJ2-7, with 7 positions matching TRBD2. This CDR3 region has 15 residues. CDR1 is SEHNR, CDR2 FQNEAQ, per germline (reference sequence). Trimming cost V 1 base and J 6 bases; bases outside gene matches: 9. The CDR3, as DNA: TGTGCCAGCAGCTTAGTGGGGGAGGGCCAACGCGAGCAGTACTTC. Encoded protein: CASSLVGEGQREQYF.

This clone was observed a handful of times. This chain joins TRBV9 and TRBJ2-1, with D perhaps TRBD1 (8 bases). Germline-derived CDR1 and CDR2 are SGDLS and YYNGEE. With 4 bases removed from V and 8 bases from J, the gap between germline ends came to 25 bases. The CDR3 is 17 amino acids. The CDR3 DNA follows: TGTGCCAGCAGCTCCCCTGGGGGGGACAGGCCCTTGCATGAGCAGTTCTTC. This sequence encodes CASSSPGGDRPLHEQFF.

The chain combines TRBV9 with TRBJ2-2; TRBD1 aligns across 12 bases. Germline V lookup: CDR1 SGDLS, CDR2 YYNGEE. The CDR3 length is 16 residues. The V gene end was trimmed by 4 bases and the J gene end by 10 bases; junction bases not matched to a gene: 11. The CDR3, as DNA: TGTGCCAGCAGCCCGGGGACAGGGGGCGGTCACGAGGAGCTGTTTTTT. Protein sequence: CASSPGTGGGHEELFF.

This chain connects TRBV5-1 to TRBJ2-3; D is ambiguous. Trimming left V 4 bases short and J 3 bases short, with 6 bases between. The length of the CDR3 is 12 residues. CDR1 is SGHRS and CDR2 is YFSETQ in the germline V gene. CDR3 nucleotide sequence: TGCGCCAGCAGCGCGGAGACAGATACGCAGTATTTT. Translated, it gives CASSAETDTQYF.

The J gene is TRBJ2-3, the V gene TRBV11-2; 7 bases are shared with TRBD1. The CDR3 consists of 14 residues. The germline gives CDR1 SGHAT, CDR2 FQNNGV. Trimming cost V 2 bases and J 5 bases; bases outside gene matches: 4. This CDR3 reads CASSLQGERDTQYF. The CDR3 nucleotides are TGTGCCAGCAGCTTACAGGGGGAAAGAGATACGCAGTATTTT.

This clone is judged large (0.1 to 1%). The gene calls are TRBV5-4 and TRBJ2-6; D gene uncertain. Per germline, CDR1 SGHNT and CDR2 YYREEE (reference sequence). The CDR3 contains 17 residues. V was clipped by 4 bases and J by 1 base, with 15 bases between them. The CDR3 nucleotides are TGTGCCAGCAGCCGCATCTACAGCGATTCTGGGGCCAACGTCCTGACTTTC. This gives the protein CASSRIYSDSGANVLTF.

The chain carries TRBV27 and TRBJ2-7; D is perhaps TRBD2 (6 bases). Trimming left V 2 bases short and J 4 bases short, with 15 bases between. In germline, CDR1 is MNHEY, CDR2 SMNVEV (reference sequence). This CDR3 has 15 amino acids. The CDR3 protein is CASSLGAGSQYEQYF. The CDR3 DNA follows: TGTGCCAGCAGTTTAGGGGCGGGGAGTCAGTACGAGCAGTACTTC.

The V call is TRBV30, the J call TRBJ2-2, with 7 bases fitting TRBD2. The CDR3 length is 13 residues. V shed 5 bases, J shed 4 bases, and the junction held 4 bases outside the gene matches. Germline values: CDR1 GTSNPN, CDR2 SVGIG (reference sequence). CDR3 nucleotides: TGTGCCTGGGGGACGGGGGGCACCGGGGAGCTGTTTTTT. It codes for CAWGTGGTGELFF.